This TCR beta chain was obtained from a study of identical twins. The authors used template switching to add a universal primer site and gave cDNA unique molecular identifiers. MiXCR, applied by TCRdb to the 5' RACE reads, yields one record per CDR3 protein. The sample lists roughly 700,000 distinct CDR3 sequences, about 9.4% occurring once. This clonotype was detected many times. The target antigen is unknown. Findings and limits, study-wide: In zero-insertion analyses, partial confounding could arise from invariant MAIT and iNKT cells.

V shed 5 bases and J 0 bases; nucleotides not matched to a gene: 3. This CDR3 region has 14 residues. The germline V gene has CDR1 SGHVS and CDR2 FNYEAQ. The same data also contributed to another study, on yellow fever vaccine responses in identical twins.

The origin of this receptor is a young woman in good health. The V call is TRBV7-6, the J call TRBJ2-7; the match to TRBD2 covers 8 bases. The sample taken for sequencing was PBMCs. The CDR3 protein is CASSRLANSYEQYF. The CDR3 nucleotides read TGTGCCAGCAGCAGACTAGCGAACTCCTACGAGCAGTACTTC.